This T cell receptor (beta chain) was captured in a study of T cell responses to AZD1222 COVID-19 vaccine. The wider study: Some second doses came at about 4 weeks and others at about 12 weeks; these were pooled.

Turning to this clone: Its antigen is unidentified.

Assay: immunoSEQ multiplex PCR; the TCRdb copy retains only in-frame clones and omits some. Seen here are over 100,000 clones, about 89% observed once, and the top ten hold approximately 6.8%. Notes on the study in general: Spike-specific TCRs gained breadth and depth after people received two AZD1222 doses.

The V end lost 2 bases, the J end lost 8 bases, and 18 bases lay between the germline ends. CDR1 MGHRA and CDR2 YSYEKL come from the germline V gene. This CDR3 has 15 residues. The sequence came from an adult in good health. The rearrangement joins TRBV4-1 to TRBJ1-2; weak D call: TRBD1 (6 bases). The source was peripheral blood, collected on day 0 of AZD1222 vaccination. The DNA for the CDR3 is TGCGCCAGCAGCCAACTTTACCTAAACAGGGACGGCTACACCTTC. It yields the protein CASSQLYLNRDGYTF.